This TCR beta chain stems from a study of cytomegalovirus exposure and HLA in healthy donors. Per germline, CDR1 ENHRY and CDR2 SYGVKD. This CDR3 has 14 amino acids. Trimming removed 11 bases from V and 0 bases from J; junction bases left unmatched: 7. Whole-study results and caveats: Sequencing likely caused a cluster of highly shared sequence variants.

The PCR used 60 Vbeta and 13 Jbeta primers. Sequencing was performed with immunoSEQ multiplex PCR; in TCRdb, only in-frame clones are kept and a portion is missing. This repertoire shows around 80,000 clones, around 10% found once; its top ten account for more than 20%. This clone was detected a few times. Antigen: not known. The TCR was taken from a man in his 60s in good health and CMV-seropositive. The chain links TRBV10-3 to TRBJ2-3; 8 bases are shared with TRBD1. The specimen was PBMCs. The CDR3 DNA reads TGTGCCTCAGGACAGGGAAGTAGCACAGATACGCAGTATTTT. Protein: CASGQGSSTDTQYF.